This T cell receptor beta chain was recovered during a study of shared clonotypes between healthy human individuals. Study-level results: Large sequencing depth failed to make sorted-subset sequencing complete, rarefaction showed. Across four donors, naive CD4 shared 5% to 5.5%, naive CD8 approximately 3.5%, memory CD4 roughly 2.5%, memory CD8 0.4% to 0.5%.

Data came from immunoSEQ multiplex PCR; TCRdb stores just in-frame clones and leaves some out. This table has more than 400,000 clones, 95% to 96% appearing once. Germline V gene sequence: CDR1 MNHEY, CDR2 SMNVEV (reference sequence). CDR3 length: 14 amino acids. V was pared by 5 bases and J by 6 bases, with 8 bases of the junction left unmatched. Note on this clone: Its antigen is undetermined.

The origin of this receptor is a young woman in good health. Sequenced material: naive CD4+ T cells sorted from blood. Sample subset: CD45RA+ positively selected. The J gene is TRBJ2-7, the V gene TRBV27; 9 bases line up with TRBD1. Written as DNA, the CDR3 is TGTGCCAGCAGTGGCGCCGGGACAGGGTCCGAGCAGTACTTC. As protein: CASSGAGTGSEQYF.